A single sample is the source of the 5 T cell receptor beta chains below, sequenced in a study of blood T cells in healthy people across ages. A sample-barcoded 5' primer and a J-beta primer mix were used in a second PCR of roughly 7 to 12 cycles. TCRdb called the 5' RACE reads again in MiXCR, with one record for every CDR3 protein. Altogether 1,500,000 or so distinct CDR3 sequences are present, about 42% being singletons, with the ten largest covering about 4%. Specimen: blood. These TCRs come from a woman between 18 and 29 years old in good health.

The genes are TRBV11-2 and TRBJ2-7; no firm D call. The CDR3 spans 14 residues. The germline gives CDR1 SGHAT, CDR2 FQNNGV. V dropped 5 bases and J dropped 10 bases, with 21 bases sitting between them. CDR3 protein: CASSKNDNKNTQYF. The CDR3 DNA sequence: TGTGCCAGCAGCAAAAATGACAACAAAAACACTCAGTACTTC.

The rearrangement uses TRBV15 and TRBJ2-5, with TRBD2 as a possible D gene (6 bases). CDR1 is LNHNV and CDR2 is YYDKDF in the germline V gene (reference sequence). Between the trimmed V and J ends, which lost 2 bases and 11 bases, there was a span of 24 bases. CDR3 length: 16 amino acids. CDR3 sequence: CATSRLPRWGVNEQYF. The DNA for the CDR3 is TGTGCCACCAGCAGACTCCCCAGGTGGGGGGTGAATGAGCAGTACTTC.

The chain combines TRBV7-2 with TRBJ2-5, with D unresolved. In germline, CDR1 is SGHTA, CDR2 FQGNSA. The V end lost 3 bases, the J end lost 5 bases, and 10 bases lay between the germline ends. This CDR3 spans 13 amino acids. The CDR3 loop is CASSFRFAETQYF. The CDR3 nucleotides are TGTGCCAGCAGCTTCCGATTTGCGGAGACCCAGTACTTC.

This clonotype turned up a few times. At one of its ends the junction is not consistent with the germline gene, which may arise from a read error. This chain links TRBV19 with TRBJ2-5; TRBD1 matches at 7 bases. CDR3 length equals 15 residues. The germline V gene encodes CDR1 LNHDA and CDR2 SQIVND (reference sequence). CDR3: CASSPTGTEQETQYF. CDR3 sequence (DNA): TGTGCCAGTAGTCCAACCGGGACAGAACAAGAGACCCAGTACTTT. Variable domain in full (rest from reference TRBV19 and TRBJ2-5): DGGITQSPKYLFRKEGQNVTLSCEQNLNHDAMYWYRQDPGQGLRLIYYSQIVNDFQKGDIAEGYSVSREKKESFPLTVTSAQKNPTAFYLCASSPTGTEQETQYFGPGTRLLVL.

The chain uses TRBV20-1 and TRBJ1-1; 10 nucleotides line up with TRBD1. CDR1 and CDR2 (germline): DFQATT, SNEGSKA (reference sequence). The CDR3 extends over 13 amino acids. V trimming: 3 bases; J trimming: 7 bases; junction bases outside the gene matches: 5. This CDR3 is CSARTGGSLEAFF. Here the CDR3 DNA reads TGCAGTGCTAGGACAGGGGGCTCACTTGAAGCTTTCTTT.